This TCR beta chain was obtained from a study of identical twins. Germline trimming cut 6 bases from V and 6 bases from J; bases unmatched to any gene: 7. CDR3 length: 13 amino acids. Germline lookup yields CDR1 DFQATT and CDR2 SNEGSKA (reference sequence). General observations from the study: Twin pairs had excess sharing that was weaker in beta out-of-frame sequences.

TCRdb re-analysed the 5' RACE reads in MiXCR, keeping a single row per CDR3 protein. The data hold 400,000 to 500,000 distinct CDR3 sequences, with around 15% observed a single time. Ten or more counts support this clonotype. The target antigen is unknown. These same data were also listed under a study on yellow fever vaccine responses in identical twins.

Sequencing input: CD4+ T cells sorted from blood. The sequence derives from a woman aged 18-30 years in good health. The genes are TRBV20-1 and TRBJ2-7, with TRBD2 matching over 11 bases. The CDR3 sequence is CSANRLAGTEQYF. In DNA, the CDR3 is TGCAGTGCGAACCGACTAGCGGGGACCGAGCAGTACTTC.